This T cell receptor (beta chain) comes out of a study of memory CD4+ T cells and cytomegalovirus serostatus. Study summary: Donors were healthy Belgian adults, 9 or 10 CMV seropositive and around 23 seronegative.

Single viable CD3+CD4+CD8-CD45RO+ cells were sorted as the memory CD4+ T cells. Donors' CMV status reflects serum IgG against pp150, pp28, p38, p52. Germline V lookup: CDR1 LGHNA, CDR2 YNFKEQ. Trimming shortened V by 3 bases and J by 0 bases, and 15 bases separated the two germline ends. This CDR3 is built from 16 residues. The repertoire was sequenced with immunoSEQ multiplex PCR; TCRdb's copy has only in-frame clones and lacks some. The sample records more than 35,000 clones, 70% to 80% being singletons. The specimen was memory CD4+ T cells from blood. This receptor was identified in an adult in good health and CMV-seropositive. The rearrangement links TRBV4-2 to TRBJ2-7; D is possibly TRBD2 (5 bases). The CDR3 loop is CASSQVMNGVSYEQYF. The CDR3 DNA is TGTGCCAGCAGCCAGGTAATGAACGGGGTCTCCTACGAGCAGTACTTC.